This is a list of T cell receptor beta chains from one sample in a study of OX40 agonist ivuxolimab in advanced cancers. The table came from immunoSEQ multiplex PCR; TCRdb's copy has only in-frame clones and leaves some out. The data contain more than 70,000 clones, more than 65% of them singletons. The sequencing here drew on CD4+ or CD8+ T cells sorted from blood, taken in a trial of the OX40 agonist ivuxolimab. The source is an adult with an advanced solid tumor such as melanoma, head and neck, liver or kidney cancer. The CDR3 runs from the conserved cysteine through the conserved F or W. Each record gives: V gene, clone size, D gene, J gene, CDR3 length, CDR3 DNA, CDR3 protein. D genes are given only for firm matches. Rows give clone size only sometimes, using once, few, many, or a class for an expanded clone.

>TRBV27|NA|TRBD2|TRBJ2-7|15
TGTGCCAGCAAGGGGGCTAGCGGGAGCTCCTACGAGCAGTACTTC
CASKGASGSSYEQYF
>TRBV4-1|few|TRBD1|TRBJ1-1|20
TGCGCCAGCAGCCAAGATCATCACCGGGACAGGGGTAAGAAGAACACTGAAGCTTTCTTT
CASSQDHHRDRGKKNTEAFF
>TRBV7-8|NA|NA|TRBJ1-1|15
TGTGCCAGCAGCTTAGTTTGGAATATGAACACTGAAGCTTTCTTT
CASSLVWNMNTEAFF
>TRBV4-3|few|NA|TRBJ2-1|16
TGCGCCAGCAGCCAAAACCCGGAGCCCTCCTACAATGAGCAGTTCTTC
CASSQNPEPSYNEQFF
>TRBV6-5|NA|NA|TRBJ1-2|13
TGTGCCAGCAGTGCCCCGGGGGCAGGTGGCTACACCTTC
CASSAPGAGGYTF
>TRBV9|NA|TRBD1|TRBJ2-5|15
TGTGCCAGCAGCGTAGTAGGGGGCCACCAAGAGACCCAGTACTTC
CASSVVGGHQETQYF
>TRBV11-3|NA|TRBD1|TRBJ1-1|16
TGTGCCAGCAGCAAGTGGGGCGGACAGGCGGCCACTGAAGCTTTCTTT
CASSKWGGQAATEAFF
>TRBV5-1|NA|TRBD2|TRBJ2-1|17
TGCGCCAGCAGCTGGGCTTTAGCGGGAGGGCCCCCAAATGAGCAGTTCTTC
CASSWALAGGPPNEQFF
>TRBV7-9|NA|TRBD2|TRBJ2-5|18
TGTGCCAGCAGCTTCCCAGGGCGGTCCCCGCGGGAGAGAGAGACCCAGTACTTC
CASSFPGRSPRERETQYF
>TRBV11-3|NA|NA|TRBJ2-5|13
TGTGCCAGCAGCTCGGGGGTATCAGGGACCCAGTACTTC
CASSSGVSGTQYF
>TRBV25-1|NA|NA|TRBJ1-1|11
TGTGCCAGCAGTCTGAACACTGAAGCTTTCTTT
CASSLNTEAFF
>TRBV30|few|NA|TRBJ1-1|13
TGTGCCTGGATATCTGACCGAGACACTGAAGCTTTCTTT
CAWISDRDTEAFF
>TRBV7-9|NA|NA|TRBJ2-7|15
TGTGCCAGCAGCCCTCCATGGGGGGGCTTGCGCGAGCAGTACTTC
CASSPPWGGLREQYF
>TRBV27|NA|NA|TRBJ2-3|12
TGTGCCAGCAGTCCCCGCACAGATACGCAGTATTTT
CASSPRTDTQYF
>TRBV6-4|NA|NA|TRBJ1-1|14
TGTGCCAGCAGTGACAACGGGTTTTCCACTGAAGCTTTCTTT
CASSDNGFSTEAFF
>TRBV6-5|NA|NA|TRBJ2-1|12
TGTGCCAGCAGCTCAGGGTACAATGAGCAGTTCTTC
CASSSGYNEQFF
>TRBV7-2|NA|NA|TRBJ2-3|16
TGTGCCAGCAGCCGCGTCGTCGGGACTAGCACAGATACGCAGTATTTT
CASSRVVGTSTDTQYF
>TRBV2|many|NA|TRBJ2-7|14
TGTGCCAGCAGCGCTGGGTCGTTAATCTACGAGCAGTACTTC
CASSAGSLIYEQYF
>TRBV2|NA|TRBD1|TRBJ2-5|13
TGTGCCAGCAGTGAATACAGGGGAGAGACCCAGTACTTC
CASSEYRGETQYF
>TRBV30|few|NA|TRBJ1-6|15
TGTGCCTGGAATCGAGTGGGCATCGGAAGGTCACCCCTCCACTTT
CAWNRVGIGRSPLHF
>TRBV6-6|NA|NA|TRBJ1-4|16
TGTGCCAGCAGCTCAACGGCCGGGGGGCGCGCGCAAAAACTGTTTTTT
CASSSTAGGRAQKLFF
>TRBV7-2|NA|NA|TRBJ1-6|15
TGTGCCAGCAGCTTAGTAGCAGGGGTGGATTCACCCCTCCACTTT
CASSLVAGVDSPLHF
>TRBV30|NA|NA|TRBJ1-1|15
TGTGCCTGGCACAAAAATAGGGGTACGGGCACTGAAGCTTTCTTT
CAWHKNRGTGTEAFF